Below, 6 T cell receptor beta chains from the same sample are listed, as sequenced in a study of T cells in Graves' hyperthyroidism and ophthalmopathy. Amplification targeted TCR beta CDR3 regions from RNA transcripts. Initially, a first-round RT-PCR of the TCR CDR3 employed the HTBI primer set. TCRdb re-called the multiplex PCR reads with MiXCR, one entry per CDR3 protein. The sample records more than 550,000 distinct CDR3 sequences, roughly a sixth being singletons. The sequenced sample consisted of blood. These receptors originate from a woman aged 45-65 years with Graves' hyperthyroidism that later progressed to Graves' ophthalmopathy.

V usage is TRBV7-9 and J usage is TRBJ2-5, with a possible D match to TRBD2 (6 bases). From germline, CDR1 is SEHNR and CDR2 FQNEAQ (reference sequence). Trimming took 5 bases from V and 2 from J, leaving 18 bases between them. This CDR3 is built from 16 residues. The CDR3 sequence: CASSPPWGLTQETQYF. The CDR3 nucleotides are TGTGCCAGCAGCCCGCCTTGGGGACTGACTCAAGAGACCCAGTACTTC. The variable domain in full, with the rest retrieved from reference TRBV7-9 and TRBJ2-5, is DTGVSQNPRHKITKRGQNVTFRCDPISEHNRLYWYRQTLGQGPEFLTYFQNEAQLEKSRLLSDRFSAERPKGSFSTLEIQRTEQGDSAMYLCASSPPWGLTQETQYFGPGTRLLVL.

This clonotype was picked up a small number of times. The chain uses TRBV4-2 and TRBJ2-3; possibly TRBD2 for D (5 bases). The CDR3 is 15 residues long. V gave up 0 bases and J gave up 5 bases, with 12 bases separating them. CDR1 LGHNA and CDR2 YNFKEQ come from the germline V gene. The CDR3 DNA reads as TGTGCCAGCAGCCAAGAAGAGGGTATGATAGATACGCAGTATTTT. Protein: CASSQEEGMIDTQYF.

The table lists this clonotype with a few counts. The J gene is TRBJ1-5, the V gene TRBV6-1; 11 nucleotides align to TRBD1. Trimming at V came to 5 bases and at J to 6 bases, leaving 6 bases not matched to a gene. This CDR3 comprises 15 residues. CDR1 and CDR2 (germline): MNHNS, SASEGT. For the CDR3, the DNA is TGTGCCAGCAGTAGGACAGGGGGCTTCAGTCAGCCCCAGCATTTT. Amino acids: CASSRTGGFSQPQHF.

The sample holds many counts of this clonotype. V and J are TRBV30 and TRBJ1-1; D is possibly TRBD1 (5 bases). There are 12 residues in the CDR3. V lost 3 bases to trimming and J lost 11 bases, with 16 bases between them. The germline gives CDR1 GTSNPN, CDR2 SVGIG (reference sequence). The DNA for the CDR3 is TGTGCCTGGAGCGCCTCCGGGACTGCGGCTTTCTTT. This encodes CAWSASGTAAFF.

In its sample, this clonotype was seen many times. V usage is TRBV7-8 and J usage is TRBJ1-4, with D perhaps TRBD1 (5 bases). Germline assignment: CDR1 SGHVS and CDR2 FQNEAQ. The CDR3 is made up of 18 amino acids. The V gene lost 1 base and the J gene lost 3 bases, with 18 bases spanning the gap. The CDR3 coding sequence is TGTGCCAGCAGCTTAGTGTTGCCGGGGCCGGTTGCTAATGAAAAACTGTTTTTT. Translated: CASSLVLPGPVANEKLFF.

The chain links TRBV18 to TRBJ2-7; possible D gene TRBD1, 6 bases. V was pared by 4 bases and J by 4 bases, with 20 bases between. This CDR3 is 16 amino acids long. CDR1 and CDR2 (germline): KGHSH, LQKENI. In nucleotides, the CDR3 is TGTGCCAGCTCACACTACGAACAGGGTGGATCGTACGAGCAGTACTTC. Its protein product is CASSHYEQGGSYEQYF.